This TCR beta chain was recorded in a study of T cell responses to AZD1222 COVID-19 vaccine (dated by TCRdb to the early 2020s). For the wider study: AZD1222 recipients given second doses at about 4 weeks or at about 12 weeks were pooled, since spike-specific TCR depth and breadth were not found to differ between the two schedules. A total of more than 230 trial participants underwent TCR sequencing, of whom nearly 210 received two doses of AZD1222 and about 25 received two doses of the MenACWY control vaccine. Trial participants were enrolled by age into subgroups of 18-55, 56-69 and 70-plus years, and around 150, 28 and 57 TCR-sequenced participants, respectively, were included in these subgroups.

The CDR3 regions of human TCRbeta chains were subjected to immunosequencing. From the authors' description of their analysis: Repertoire TCRs were matched against a reference library of SARS-CoV-2-specific TCRs generated with the MIRA antigen-specificity platform. Breadth was defined as the fraction of unique TCRs that were SARS-CoV-2-associated. Depth was defined as the fraction of total T cells that were SARS-CoV-2-associated. Using the MIRA data, each spike-specific TCR was mapped to the spike region that the TCR reacts to and placed in a CD4 or CD8 class. Log10-transformed breadth and depth values were compared by one-way ANOVA with Sidak's multiple comparisons tests. TCRdb provides this immuneACCESS table in a form limited to in-frame rearrangements. Some clones are lacking; in checked studies, under half of them reflect an unresolved V gene, and why the rest are absent is not known. The DNA gave D and trimming, while V, J and clone size come from that table. The sample includes around 180,000 clones, with around 90% observed a single time. The leading ten clones occupy 2.6% of the sample.

In light of the paper, this sample's time point label describes: baseline before first vaccination. Samples from vaccinated people were obtained from the UK trials COV001 and COV002, which included a single-blind randomized controlled phase 2/3 trial of AZD1222 (ChAdOx1 nCoV-19) in healthy adults. For TCRbeta chain sequencing, PBMC samples from trial participants were taken at day 0 and at day 28 after the second dose. Details on this clone: Its antigen target is currently unknown. No clone much larger than this one lies a single base away; base qualities are absent.

Broad study findings and their caveats: Conclusions about previously exposed vaccinees are limited, since just 5 to 7 AZD1222 recipients were seropositive for SARS-CoV-2 at baseline. Most participants were white British and females outnumbered males, and the authors suggested that clonal diversity may have been underestimated. In the small 56-69-year group, the increase in depth fell short of significance, most likely because of low power. No day 14 peak-response samples were available, so repertoires were characterized only after the peak T cell response. The vaccine-associated CD4 TCRs covered the entire spike protein, and the dominant responses fell in regions 160-218 and 743-854. A significant rise in spike-specific TCR breadth and depth was observed after two AZD1222 doses relative to day 0 and relative to MenACWY recipients. Nearly half of unique spike-specific TCRs reportedly recognized epitopes outside regions mutated in the B.1.351 and B.1.1.7 variants.

From the germline V gene, CDR1 is SGHTS and CDR2 is YDEGEE. The V and J ends are trimmed by 2 bases and 3 bases, leaving 9 bases between them. Taken from cysteine to phenylalanine, the CDR3 has 14 residues. Just CDR3 DNA is preserved here, 42 bases in frame from base 1. The chain joins TRBV5-8 to TRBJ2-1; the D gene lacks a confident call. The sequence derives from an adult in good health. Sample: peripheral blood, taken on day 0 of AZD1222 vaccination. This receptor carries the CDR3 CASSFYTDYNEQFF. The DNA sequence is TGTGCCAGCAGCTTCTATACAGACTACAATGAGCAGTTCTTC.